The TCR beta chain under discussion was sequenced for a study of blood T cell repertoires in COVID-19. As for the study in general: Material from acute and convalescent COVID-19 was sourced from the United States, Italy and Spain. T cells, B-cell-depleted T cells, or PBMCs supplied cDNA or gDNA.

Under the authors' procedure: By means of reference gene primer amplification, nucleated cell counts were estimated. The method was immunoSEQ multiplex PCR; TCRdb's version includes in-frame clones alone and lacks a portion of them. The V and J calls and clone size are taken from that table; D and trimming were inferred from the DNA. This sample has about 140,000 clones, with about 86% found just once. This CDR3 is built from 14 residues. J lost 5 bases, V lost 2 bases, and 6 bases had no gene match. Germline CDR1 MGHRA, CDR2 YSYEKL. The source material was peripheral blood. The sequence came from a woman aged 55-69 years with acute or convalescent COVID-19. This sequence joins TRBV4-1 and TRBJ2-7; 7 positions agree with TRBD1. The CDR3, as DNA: TGCGCCAGCAGCCAACCGAGACAGGGCCACGAGCAGTACTTC. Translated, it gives CASSQPRQGHEQYF.